Shown below are 15 T cell receptor beta chains from a single sample sequenced in a study of control samples from healthy donors and cancer patients. Measured with immunoSEQ multiplex PCR; TCRdb has only the in-frame clones, and not every one. Of 230,000 or so clones listed, about 94% are singletons. Sequenced material: blood. These receptor sequences come from a man in his forties or fifties in good health.

This clone was picked up a small number of times. The chain is built from TRBV5-4 and TRBJ1-2; 12 positions agree with TRBD1. Germline V gene data show CDR1 as SGHNT and CDR2 as YYREEE (reference sequence). The CDR3 is 16 amino acids. Trimming cost V 5 bases and J 7 bases; bases outside gene matches: 12. This CDR3 is CASRPGTGGAETGYTF. The DNA of the CDR3 is TGTGCCAGCAGACCCGGGACAGGGGGCGCGGAGACTGGCTACACCTTC.

This clone has a count of ten or more. The sample has other DNA sequences that encode this CDR3 too. V is TRBV6-4 and J is TRBJ2-3; 7 bases match TRBD1. CDR1 and CDR2 (germline): MRHNA, SNTAGT. The CDR3 is made up of 14 amino acids. With V trimmed by 0 bases and J by 4 bases, 1 base remained unmatched. CDR3 nucleotides: TGTGCCAGCAGTGACTCAGGGGGCGCAGATACGCAGTATTTT. Translation gives CASSDSGGADTQYF.

This chain links TRBV5-4 with TRBJ2-1, with a tentative D call TRBD1 (6 bases). This CDR3 has 16 amino acids. V lost 3 bases and J 10 bases, leaving 23 bases between the germline ends. The germline V gene encodes CDR1 SGHNT and CDR2 YYREEE (reference sequence). The DNA for the CDR3 is TGTGCCAGCAGCTCTAAGGGGGACGGTCCCTACCCGGAGCAGTTCTTC. The encoded protein is CASSSKGDGPYPEQFF.

The V gene is TRBV18, the J gene TRBJ1-2; TRBD1 agrees at 7 bases. This CDR3 contains 16 residues. Per the germline V gene, CDR1 is KGHSH and CDR2 is LQKENI. V lost 0 bases to trimming and J lost 0 bases; unmatched junction nucleotides: 4. CDR3 region: CASSPPAGGSNYGYTF. The CDR3 DNA reads as TGTGCCAGCTCACCACCTGCAGGGGGGTCTAACTATGGCTACACCTTC.

V and J are TRBV7-8 and TRBJ2-1; unclear D gene. The CDR3 length is 15 residues. Trimming took 6 bases from V and 0 from J, leaving 12 bases between them. Germline loops: CDR1 SGHVS, CDR2 FQNEAQ. CDR3: CASRSWAGSYNEQFF. As DNA, the CDR3 is TGTGCCAGCAGGTCCTGGGCAGGCTCCTACAATGAGCAGTTCTTC.

DNA for the CDR3: TGTGCCAGCAGTCATGGGGGAAGAGGCTTTGGCTACACCTTC. Amino acid sequence: CASSHGGRGFGYTF. The V call is TRBV28, the J call TRBJ1-2; a weak D match, TRBD1 (5 bases). The V gene lost 5 bases and the J gene lost 7 bases, with 17 bases spanning the gap. CDR3 size: 14 residues. Germline V gives CDR1 MDHEN, CDR2 SYDVKM.

The rearrangement joins TRBV18 to TRBJ1-3, with no clear D. V dropped 1 base and J dropped 2 bases, with 6 bases sitting between them. Germline CDR1 is KGHSH and CDR2 is LQKENI. This CDR3 is 14 amino acids long. The CDR3 sequence: CASSPQGAGNTIYF. Here the CDR3 DNA reads TGTGCCAGCTCACCACAGGGTGCTGGAAACACCATATATTTT.

The chain has TRBV5-1 and TRBJ1-4, with 9 nucleotides matching TRBD1. This CDR3 contains 15 residues. Germline CDR1 and CDR2: SGHRS and YFSETQ. The trim removed 3 bases at V and 6 bases at J, leaving 6 bases unmatched. For the CDR3, the DNA is TGCGCCAGCAGCTCGGGACAGGGTGGATATGAAAAACTGTTTTTT. Translated, it gives CASSSGQGGYEKLFF.

The chain carries TRBV6-6 and TRBJ1-1; TRBD1 matches 8 bases. The CDR3 loop spans 15 amino acids. Germline V CDR1 and CDR2: MNHNY, SVGAGI (reference sequence). The J segment lost 1 base and the V segment lost 10 bases, leaving 11 bases of the junction unmatched. The CDR3 here is CATAPGQGGNTEAFF. In nucleotides, the CDR3 is TGTGCCACGGCCCCTGGACAGGGAGGGAACACTGAAGCTTTCTTT.

V and J are TRBV7-2 and TRBJ1-3, with D hard to call. The CDR3 runs 14 residues. Germline lookup yields CDR1 SGHTA and CDR2 FQGNSA. V was pared by 6 bases and J by 0 bases, with 9 bases between. The CDR3 reads CASSKAVSGNTIYF. CDR3 DNA: TGTGCCAGCAGTAAGGCAGTCTCTGGAAACACCATATATTTT.

The J gene is TRBJ2-3, the V gene TRBV6-5; 8 bases agree with TRBD1. The CDR3 covers 15 residues. J was trimmed by 2 bases and V by 0 bases; bases with no gene match: 1. CDR1 MNHEY and CDR2 SVGAGI come from the germline V gene. The chain's CDR3 is CASSYSTGVTDTQYF. The CDR3 nucleotides read TGTGCCAGCAGTTACTCGACAGGGGTCACAGATACGCAGTATTTT.

The chain joins TRBV2 to TRBJ2-3, with unresolved D. The V end was cut by 8 bases, the J end by 2 bases, with 14 bases between. The CDR3 runs 14 residues. Germline lookup yields CDR1 SNHLY and CDR2 FYNNEI. CDR3 in amino acids: CASLAAAYTDTQYF. CDR3 DNA sequence: TGTGCCAGCTTGGCGGCGGCTTACACAGATACGCAGTATTTT.

The chain carries TRBV5-6 and TRBJ2-7; D perhaps matches TRBD1 (6 bases). CDR3 length equals 16 residues. The V gene's germline CDR1 is SGHDT and CDR2 YYEEEE. Trimming removed 4 bases from V and 0 bases from J, with 17 bases in between. Written as DNA, the CDR3 is TGTGCCAGCAGCCCGAGGTGGACAGATATCTCCTACGAGCAGTACTTC. It yields the protein CASSPRWTDISYEQYF.

This chain connects TRBV18 to TRBJ1-1; D is uncertain. The CDR3 covers 13 residues. V was trimmed by 0 bases and J by 0 bases, leaving 2 bases between them. Germline CDR1 reads KGHSH; CDR2 reads LQKENI. The CDR3 nucleotides read TGTGCCAGCTCACCACCAATGAACACTGAAGCTTTCTTT. Its translation: CASSPPMNTEAFF.

The V call is TRBV19, the J call TRBJ2-1, with TRBD1 identical over 9 bases. The CDR3 runs to 14 residues. The J segment lost 10 bases and the V segment lost 10 bases, leaving 14 bases of the junction unmatched. Germline lookup yields CDR1 LNHDA and CDR2 SQIVND (reference sequence). CDR3 sequence: CATRGDRDLGEQFF. The CDR3 coding sequence is TGTGCCACCCGGGGGGACAGGGACCTGGGGGAGCAGTTCTTC.